This entry lists 20 T cell receptor beta chains sequenced from one sample in a study of cytomegalovirus exposure and HLA in healthy donors. Some clones are missing from TCRdb's copy, which holds only in-frame ones; the method was immunoSEQ multiplex PCR. The table has about 73,000 clones, 70% to 90% seen once. The sample taken for sequencing was PBMCs. The source is a woman younger than 35 in good health and CMV-seropositive.

This chain links TRBV4-2 with TRBJ2-7; TRBD1 agrees at 8 bases. The germline V gene has CDR1 LGHNA and CDR2 YNFKEQ. V lost 0 bases, J lost 4 bases, and 5 bases stayed unmatched. The length of the CDR3 is 15 residues. CDR3 nucleotide sequence: TGTGCCAGCAGCCAAGACCCACAGGGGGTTTACGAGCAGTACTTC. Protein: CASSQDPQGVYEQYF.

J is TRBJ2-1 and V is TRBV10-3, with 11 nucleotides matching TRBD2. Germline assignment: CDR1 ENHRY and CDR2 SYGVKD. CDR3 size: 17 residues. Trimming cost V 9 bases and J 7 bases; bases outside gene matches: 17. CDR3 loop: CAIGFSGLAGGRNEQFF. The CDR3 nucleotides are TGTGCCATAGGCTTTAGTGGCCTAGCGGGAGGAAGGAATGAGCAGTTCTTC.

The V and J genes are TRBV5-5 and TRBJ1-3; D is undetermined. Between the trimmed V and J ends, which lost 3 bases and 0 bases, there was a span of 10 bases. This CDR3 is built from 15 residues. Germline assignment: CDR1 SGHKS and CDR2 YYEKEE (reference sequence). The CDR3 loop reads CASSSDWNSGNTIYF. In DNA form, the CDR3 reads TGTGCCAGCAGCTCGGACTGGAACTCTGGAAACACCATATATTTT.

The V and J genes are TRBV7-9 and TRBJ1-3; 7 positions match TRBD1. V trimming: 1 base; J trimming: 0 bases; junction bases outside the gene matches: 3. The CDR3 spans 16 residues. Germline V lookup: CDR1 SEHNR, CDR2 FQNEAQ (reference sequence). CDR3 amino acids: CASSLGGQDSGNTIYF. The CDR3 DNA sequence: TGTGCCAGCAGCTTAGGAGGACAGGACTCTGGAAACACCATATATTTT.

The chain combines TRBV4-1 with TRBJ1-5; the D gene is possibly TRBD1 (6 bases). Germline loops: CDR1 MGHRA, CDR2 YSYEKL. The CDR3 spans 12 residues. With 3 bases removed from V and 12 bases from J, the gap between germline ends came to 12 bases. Here the CDR3 reads CASSQPGGLQHF. The CDR3, as DNA: TGCGCCAGCAGCCAGCCCGGGGGGCTCCAGCATTTT.

CDR3 region: CASSQDFGGGPETQYF. CDR3 DNA: TGCGCCAGCAGCCAAGATTTTGGGGGGGGTCCGGAGACCCAGTACTTC. This chain uses TRBV4-3 with TRBJ2-5; TRBD2 matches at 7 bases. Germline V gives CDR1 LGHNA, CDR2 YSLEER. This CDR3 region has 16 residues. V shed 0 bases, J shed 5 bases, and the junction held 9 bases outside the gene matches.

The J gene is TRBJ2-2, the V gene TRBV7-9; 7 bases are a match to TRBD1. This CDR3 region has 16 residues. CDR1 SEHNR and CDR2 FQNEAQ come from the germline V gene (reference sequence). V lost 3 bases and J lost 0; bases outside the gene matches: 4. The CDR3 sequence is CASSLTGPPNTGELFF. In DNA, the CDR3 is TGTGCCAGCAGCTTGACAGGGCCTCCGAACACCGGGGAGCTGTTTTTT. Combining the CDR3 with reference TRBV7-9 and TRBJ2-2 gives the whole variable domain DTGVSQNPRHKITKRGQNVTFRCDPISEHNRLYWYRQTLGQGPEFLTYFQNEAQLEKSRLLSDRFSAERPKGSFSTLEIQRTEQGDSAMYLCASSLTGPPNTGELFFGEGSRLTVL.

The CDR3 DNA is TGTGCCAGCAGTTCCACAATCTCCGGGGAGCTGTTTTTT. This gives the protein CASSSTISGELFF. The chain employs TRBV6-6 and TRBJ2-2; D remains unclear. With 4 bases removed from V and 6 bases from J, the gap between germline ends came to 9 bases. The CDR3 covers 13 residues. Germline CDR1 reads MNHNY; CDR2 reads SVGAGI (reference sequence).

The V gene is TRBV15, the J gene TRBJ2-3; D possibly corresponds to TRBD1 (7 bases). Germline CDR1 and CDR2: LNHNV and YYDKDF (reference sequence). The CDR3 has 17 residues. V lost 0 bases to trimming and J lost 2 bases, with 15 bases between them. The CDR3 coding sequence is TGTGCCACCAGCAGAGATCAGGGGGGACTGTACACAGATACGCAGTATTTT. It yields the protein CATSRDQGGLYTDTQYF. Supplemented by reference TRBV15 and TRBJ2-3, the full variable domain reads DAMVIQNPRYQVTQFGKPVTLSCSQTLNHNVMYWYQQKSSQAPKLLFHYYDKDFNNEADTPDNFQSRRPNTSFCFLDIRSPGLGDTAMYLCATSRDQGGLYTDTQYFGPGTRLTVL.

The chain carries TRBV15 and TRBJ1-2; no reliable D call. This CDR3 has 15 residues. Germline values: CDR1 LNHNV, CDR2 YYDKDF (reference sequence). The V end was cut by 2 bases, the J end by 0 bases, with 10 bases between. CDR3 region: CATSRSGVANYGYTF. CDR3 bases: TGTGCCACCAGCAGAAGCGGAGTCGCTAACTATGGCTACACCTTC.

This rearrangement joins TRBV4-2 to TRBJ2-2; D not resolved. Trimming shortened V by 6 bases and J by 4 bases, and 9 bases separated the two germline ends. CDR1 is LGHNA, CDR2 YNFKEQ, per germline. This CDR3 contains 13 residues. The CDR3 DNA reads TGTGCCAGCAGTCCCACAGCCACCGGGGAGCTGTTTTTT. This encodes CASSPTATGELFF.

The chain couples TRBV10-2 to TRBJ2-3; 11 nucleotides line up with TRBD2. This CDR3 is built from 15 residues. Germline CDR1 and CDR2: WSHSY and SAAADI. V lost 6 bases, J lost 6 bases, and 8 bases stayed unmatched. The CDR3 is CASRSVSGGADTQYF. The CDR3 nucleotides are TGCGCCAGCAGGAGTGTTAGCGGGGGGGCTGATACGCAGTATTTT.

The gene calls are TRBV29-1 and TRBJ2-3; D is possibly TRBD1 (6 bases). The germline V and J ends were trimmed by 3 bases and 1 base, with 11 bases remaining between them. The length of the CDR3 is 14 residues. The germline gives CDR1 SQVTM, CDR2 ANQGSEA. The CDR3 DNA follows: TGCAGCGTTGATTCGGCAGGGGGCACAGATACGCAGTATTTT. Residues: CSVDSAGGTDTQYF.

The chain carries TRBV2 and TRBJ2-7; 7 positions match TRBD1. This CDR3 is 15 amino acids long. Germline V gene data show CDR1 as SNHLY and CDR2 as FYNNEI. V lost 1 base, J lost 4 bases, and 7 bases stayed unmatched. CDR3 sequence reads: CASSEGAGGIYEQYF. CDR3 in DNA: TGTGCCAGCAGTGAAGGGGCAGGGGGTATTTACGAGCAGTACTTC. Full variable domain (rest looked up from reference TRBV2 and TRBJ2-7): EPEVTQTPSHQVTQMGQEVILRCVPISNHLYFYWYRQILGQKVEFLVSFYNNEISEKSEIFDDQFSVERPDGSNFTLKIRSTKLEDSAMYFCASSEGAGGIYEQYFGPGTRLTVT.

J is TRBJ2-2 and V is TRBV15; D gene unclear. The CDR3 is made up of 15 amino acids. V lost 3 bases to trimming and J lost 5 bases, with 13 bases between them. Germline V gene lookup returns CDR1 LNHNV and CDR2 YYDKDF (reference sequence). CDR3 coding DNA: TGTGCCACCAGCAGTCTTTCGTCGGAGACCGGGGAGCTGTTTTTT. Translating it yields CATSSLSSETGELFF.

This rearrangement joins TRBV21-1 to TRBJ2-2; the tabulated D call, TRBD2, remains unverified against the DNA. TRBV21-1 is listed as a pseudogene. The CDR3 is 17 amino acids. CDR3 in DNA: TGTGCCAGCAGCAAATGCGCCCCTAGCGGGAGGCCCGGGGAGCTGTTTTTT. Its protein is CASSKCAPSGRPGELFF.

This rearrangement joins TRBV11-2 to TRBJ2-3; 8 bases line up with TRBD1. Germline CDR1 is SGHAT and CDR2 is FQNNGV. J gave up 6 bases and V 5 bases, and 16 bases lay outside the gene matches. This CDR3 comprises 17 residues. The CDR3 sequence: CASSRILRPGGADTQYF. The CDR3 DNA follows: TGTGCCAGCAGCCGCATACTTCGGCCAGGGGGCGCGGATACGCAGTATTTT.

The chain combines TRBV2 with TRBJ2-7, with a weak D call TRBD1 (6 bases). Trimming cost V 1 base and J 2 bases, with 12 bases left between them. The CDR3 extends over 15 amino acids. Germline V gene data show CDR1 as SNHLY and CDR2 as FYNNEI. CDR3 loop: CASSEGGGPTYEQYF. CDR3 nucleotides: TGTGCCAGCAGTGAAGGTGGGGGCCCAACCTACGAGCAGTACTTC.

This chain links TRBV7-9 with TRBJ1-2, with D perhaps TRBD1 (5 bases). The CDR3 has 13 residues. Germline V gene lookup returns CDR1 SEHNR and CDR2 FQNEAQ (reference sequence). V dropped 3 bases and J dropped 5 bases, with 10 bases sitting between them. As DNA, the CDR3 is TGTGCCAGCAGCTTGGGAGGGGATTATGGCTACACCTTC. Its protein product is CASSLGGDYGYTF.

The chain employs TRBV29-1 and TRBJ1-2, with D possibly being TRBD1 (6 bases). From germline, CDR1 is SQVTM and CDR2 ANQGSEA. The V gene lost 2 bases and the J gene lost 8 bases, with 18 bases spanning the gap. CDR3 length: 14 residues. The CDR3 DNA reads TGCAGCGTTGAAACTCCGGGGGCGGGGGGGGGCTACACCTTC. This translates into CSVETPGAGGGYTF. The full variable domain, with the rest looked up from reference TRBV29-1 and TRBJ1-2, is SAVISQKPSRDICQRGTSLTIQCQVDSQVTMMFWYRQQPGQSLTLIATANQGSEATYESGFVIDKFPISRPNLTFSTLTVSNMSPEDSSIYLCSVETPGAGGGYTFGSGTRLTVV.